The clone carrying this TCR beta chain was seen only once. Its antigen is as yet unknown. This PCR relied on a set of 60 Vbeta primers and 13 Jbeta primers. The protocol was immunoSEQ multiplex PCR, while the TCRdb copy is restricted to in-frame clones and leaves out a portion. The sample lists around 150,000 clones; around 63% were seen once. The data were obtained in a study of cytomegalovirus exposure and HLA in healthy donors. Study-level results: Reports indicate that TCR beta sequences accurately predicted the HLA-A and HLA-B alleles of most subjects. Indistinguishability led to the exclusion of some V segments, TRBV6-2 and TRBV6-3 included. Prior analysis indicated that the majority of TCR beta V segments exhibited productivity approximately 90% or approximately 30% of the time. Cytomegalovirus-associated status was assigned to more than 150 TCR beta chains.

Germline lookup yields CDR1 MNHNS and CDR2 SASEGT. The CDR3 has 14 amino acids. V was clipped by 8 bases and J by 4 bases; unmatched bases: 6. The chain has TRBV6-1 and TRBJ2-3, with 10 bases fitting TRBD2. This receptor was identified in a human donor in good health. The sequencing sample was made of PBMCs. CDR3 nucleotide sequence: TGTGCCAGCCTTCTAGCGGGAGAAGCAGATACGCAGTATTTT. Protein: CASLLAGEADTQYF.